The present entry profiles one T cell receptor beta chain with its context. The data were taken from a study of cytomegalovirus exposure and HLA in healthy donors. Sampled while nominally healthy, donors likely had unrecorded immune exposures. There are 15 residues in the CDR3. Trimming took 3 bases from V and 1 from J, leaving 13 bases between them. In germline, CDR1 is SGDLS, CDR2 YYNGEE. PCR used 60 Vbeta primers and 13 Jbeta primers. TCRdb keeps only in-frame clones here, not all; method: immunoSEQ multiplex PCR. The table shows 110,000 to 150,000 clones, with about 79% occurring only once. The clonotype originates from a male donor in good health and CMV-seronegative. The V gene is TRBV9, the J gene TRBJ1-1; D is possibly TRBD1 (6 bases). Sequencing was carried out using PBMCs. The CDR3, as DNA: TGTGCCAGCAGCGCATCGGGACACCCGAACACTGAAGCTTTCTTT. Its translation is CASSASGHPNTEAFF.